This TCR beta chain was observed in a study of blood T cell repertoires in COVID-19. Whole-study context: Researchers got acute and convalescent COVID-19 samples from the United States, Italy and Spain. PBMCs, B-cell-depleted T cells, or T cells provided the cDNA or gDNA that made up the material.

Original data processing: Reference gene primer amplification gave estimated nucleated cell counts. Method: immunoSEQ multiplex PCR; TCRdb's copy keeps in-frame clones and lacks some. V and J calls and clone size are copied from that table; D and trimming were computed from the DNA. The data show about 150,000 clones, with more than 70% seen just once and approximately 5% held by the top ten. This CDR3 has 12 residues. Germline V gene data show CDR1 as SGHTA and CDR2 as FQGNSA. V gave up 3 bases and J gave up 7 bases, with 7 bases separating them. This clone was detected once. The genes are TRBV7-2 and TRBJ1-5, with D tentatively TRBD1 (5 bases). The TCR sequence derives from a woman aged 45-65 years with acute or convalescent COVID-19. The sample consisted of peripheral blood. In nucleotides, the CDR3 is TGTGCCAGCAGCTTTCAGGGACAGCCCCAGCATTTT. Amino acid sequence: CASSFQGQPQHF.